This T cell receptor (beta chain) derives from a study of OX40 agonist ivuxolimab in advanced cancers. Study-level information: Aged roughly 23 to 90 with a mean of approximately 60 years, they were approximately 80% male.

The repertoire was sequenced with immunoSEQ multiplex PCR; TCRdb's copy has only in-frame clones and lacks some. Here the sample spans some 60,000 clones, about 94% being singletons. Germline V CDR1 and CDR2: MNHNY, SVGAGI (reference sequence). This CDR3 contains 11 residues. V lost 5 bases to trimming and J lost 5 bases, with 4 bases between them. The sequencing here drew on CD4+ or CD8+ T cells sorted from blood, taken in a trial of the OX40 agonist ivuxolimab. This sequence joins TRBV6-6 and TRBJ1-5; D not resolved. The receptor comes from an adult with an advanced solid tumor such as melanoma, head and neck, liver or kidney cancer. This CDR3 reads CASSLDQPQHF. The CDR3 DNA reads as TGTGCCAGCAGTCTCGATCAGCCCCAGCATTTT.